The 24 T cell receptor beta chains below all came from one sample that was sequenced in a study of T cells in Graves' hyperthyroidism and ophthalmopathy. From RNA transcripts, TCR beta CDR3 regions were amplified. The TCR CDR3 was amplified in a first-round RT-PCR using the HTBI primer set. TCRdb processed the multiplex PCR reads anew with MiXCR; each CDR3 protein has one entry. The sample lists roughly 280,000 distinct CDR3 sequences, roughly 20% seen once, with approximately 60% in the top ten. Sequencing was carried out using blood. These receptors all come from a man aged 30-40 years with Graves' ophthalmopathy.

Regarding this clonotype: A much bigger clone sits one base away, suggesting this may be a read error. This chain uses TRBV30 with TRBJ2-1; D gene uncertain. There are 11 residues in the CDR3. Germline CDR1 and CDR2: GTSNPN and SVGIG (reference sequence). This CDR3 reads CACKGYNGQFF. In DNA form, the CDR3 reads TGTGCCTGTAAGGGCTACAATGGGCAGTTCTTC.

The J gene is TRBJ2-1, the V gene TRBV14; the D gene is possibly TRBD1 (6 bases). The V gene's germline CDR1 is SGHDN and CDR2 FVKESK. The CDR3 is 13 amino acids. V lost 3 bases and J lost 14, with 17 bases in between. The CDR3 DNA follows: TGTGCCAGCAGCCACCACCCGAACAGGGCTGAGTTCTTC. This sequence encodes CASSHHPNRAEFF.

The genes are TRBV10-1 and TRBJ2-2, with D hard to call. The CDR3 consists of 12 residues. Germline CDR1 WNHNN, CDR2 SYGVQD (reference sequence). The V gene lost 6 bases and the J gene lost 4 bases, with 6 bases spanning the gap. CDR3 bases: TGCGCCAGCAGAGGTCTCACCGGGGAGCTGTTTTTT. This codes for CASRGLTGELFF.

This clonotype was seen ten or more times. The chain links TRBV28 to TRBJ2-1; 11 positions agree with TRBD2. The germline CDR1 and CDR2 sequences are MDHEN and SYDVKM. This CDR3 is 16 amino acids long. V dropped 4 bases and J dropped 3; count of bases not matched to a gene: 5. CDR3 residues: CASSSGGTSGYNEQFF. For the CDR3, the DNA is TGTGCCAGCAGTTCGGGGGGGACTAGCGGCTACAATGAGCAGTTCTTC. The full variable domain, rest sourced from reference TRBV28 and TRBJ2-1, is DVKVTQSSRYLVKRTGEKVFLECVQDMDHENMFWYRQDPGLGLRLIYFSYDVKMKEKGDIPEGYSVSREKKERFSLILESASTNQTSMYLCASSSGGTSGYNEQFFGPGTRLTVL.

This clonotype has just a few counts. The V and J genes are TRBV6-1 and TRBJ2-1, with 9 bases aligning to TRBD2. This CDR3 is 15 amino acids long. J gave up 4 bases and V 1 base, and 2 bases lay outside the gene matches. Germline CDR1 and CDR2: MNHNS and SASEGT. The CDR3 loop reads CASSEGLAEYNEQFF. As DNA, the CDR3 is TGTGCCAGCAGTGAAGGACTAGCGGAATACAATGAGCAGTTCTTC.

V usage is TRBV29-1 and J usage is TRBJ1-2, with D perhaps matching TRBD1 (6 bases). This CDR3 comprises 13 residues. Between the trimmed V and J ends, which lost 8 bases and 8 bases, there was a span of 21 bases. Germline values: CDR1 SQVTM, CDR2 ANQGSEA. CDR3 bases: TGCAGCTTCCGGGACACCTCAAGTCGGGGCTACACCTTC. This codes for CSFRDTSSRGYTF.

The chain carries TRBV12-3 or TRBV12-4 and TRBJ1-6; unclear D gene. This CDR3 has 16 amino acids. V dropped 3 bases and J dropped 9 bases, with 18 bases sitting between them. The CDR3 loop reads CASSFRPGRFGSPLHF. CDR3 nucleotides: TGTGCCAGCAGTTTCCGCCCAGGCCGTTTCGGTTCACCCCTCCACTTT.

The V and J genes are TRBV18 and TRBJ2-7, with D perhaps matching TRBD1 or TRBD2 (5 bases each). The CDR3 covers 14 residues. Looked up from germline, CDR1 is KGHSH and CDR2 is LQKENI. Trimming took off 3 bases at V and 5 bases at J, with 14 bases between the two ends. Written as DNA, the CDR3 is TGTGCCAGCTCACCTGAGGGACGCCACCACGAGCAGTACTTC. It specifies CASSPEGRHHEQYF.

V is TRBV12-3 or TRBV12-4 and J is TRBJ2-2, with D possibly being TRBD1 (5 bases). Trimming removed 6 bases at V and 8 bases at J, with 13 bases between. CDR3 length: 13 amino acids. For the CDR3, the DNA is TGTGCCAGCAGCGTGACAGAAATAGGGGAGCTGTTTTTT. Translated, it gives CASSVTEIGELFF.

The CDR3 sequence is CASSSLRDGPYEQYF. The CDR3, as DNA: TGTGCCAGCAGTTCTCTCCGGGACGGTCCCTACGAGCAGTACTTC. The chain uses TRBV6-2 or TRBV6-3 and TRBJ2-7; D possibly uses TRBD1 or TRBD2 (5 bases each). The length of the CDR3 is 15 residues. Germline CDR1 and CDR2: MNHEY and SVGEGT. The V and J ends lost 4 bases and 2 bases respectively, with 15 bases between them.

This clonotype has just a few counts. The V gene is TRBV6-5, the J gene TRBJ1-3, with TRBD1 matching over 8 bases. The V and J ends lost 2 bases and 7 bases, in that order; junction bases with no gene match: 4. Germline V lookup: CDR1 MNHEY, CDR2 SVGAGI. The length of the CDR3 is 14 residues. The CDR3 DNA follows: TGTGCCAGCAGTTACGAGGACAGGGTCAACACCATATATTTT. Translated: CASSYEDRVNTIYF.

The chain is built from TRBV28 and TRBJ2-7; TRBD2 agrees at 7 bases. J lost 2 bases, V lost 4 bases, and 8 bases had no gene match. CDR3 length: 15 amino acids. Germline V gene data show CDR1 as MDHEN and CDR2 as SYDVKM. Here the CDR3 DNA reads TGTGCCAGCAGTTGGGAGGATGGGGGGGCCTACGAGCAGTACTTC. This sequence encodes CASSWEDGGAYEQYF.

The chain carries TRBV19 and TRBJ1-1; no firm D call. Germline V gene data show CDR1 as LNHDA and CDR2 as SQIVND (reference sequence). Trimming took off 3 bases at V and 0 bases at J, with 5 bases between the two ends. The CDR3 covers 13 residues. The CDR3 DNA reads TGTGCCAGTAGTATGTCTCTGAACACTGAAGCTTTCTTT. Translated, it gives CASSMSLNTEAFF.

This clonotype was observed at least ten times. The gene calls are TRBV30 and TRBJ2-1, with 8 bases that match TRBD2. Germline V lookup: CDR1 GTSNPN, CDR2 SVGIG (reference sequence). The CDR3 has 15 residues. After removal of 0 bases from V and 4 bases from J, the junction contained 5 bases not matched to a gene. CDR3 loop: CAWSVQAGAYNEQFF. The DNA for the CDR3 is TGTGCCTGGAGTGTACAAGCGGGAGCTTACAATGAGCAGTTCTTC.

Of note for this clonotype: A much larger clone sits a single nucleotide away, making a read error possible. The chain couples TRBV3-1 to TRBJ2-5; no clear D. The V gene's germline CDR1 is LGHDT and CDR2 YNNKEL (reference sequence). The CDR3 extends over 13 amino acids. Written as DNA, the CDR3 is TGTGCCAGCTCACCACCGGCCCAAGAGGCCCAGTACTTC. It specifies CASSPPAQEAQYF.

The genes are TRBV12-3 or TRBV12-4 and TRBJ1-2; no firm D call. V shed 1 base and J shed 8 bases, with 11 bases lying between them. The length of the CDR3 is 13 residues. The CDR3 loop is CASSLGEKNGYTF. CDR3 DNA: TGTGCCAGCAGTTTAGGGGAGAAGAACGGCTACACCTTC.

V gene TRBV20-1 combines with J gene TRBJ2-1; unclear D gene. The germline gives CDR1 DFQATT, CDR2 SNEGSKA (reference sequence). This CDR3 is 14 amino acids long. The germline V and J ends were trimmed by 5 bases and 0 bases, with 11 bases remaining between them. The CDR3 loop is CSAFSSSSYNEQFF. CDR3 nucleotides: TGCAGTGCTTTTAGCAGTAGCTCCTACAATGAGCAGTTCTTC.

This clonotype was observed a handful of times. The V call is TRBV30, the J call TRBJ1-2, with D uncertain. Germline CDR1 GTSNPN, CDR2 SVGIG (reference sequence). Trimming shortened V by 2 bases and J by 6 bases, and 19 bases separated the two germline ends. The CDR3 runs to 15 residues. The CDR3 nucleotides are TGTGCCTGGAGTATTATAGGACTACCTAGGAATGGCTACACCTTC. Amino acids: CAWSIIGLPRNGYTF.

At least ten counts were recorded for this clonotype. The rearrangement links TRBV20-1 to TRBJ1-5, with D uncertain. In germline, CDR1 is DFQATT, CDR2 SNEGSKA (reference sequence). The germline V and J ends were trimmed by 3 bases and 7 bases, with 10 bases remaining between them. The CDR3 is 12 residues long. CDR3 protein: CSASSGNQPQHF. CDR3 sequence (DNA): TGCAGTGCTAGTTCGGGGAACCAGCCCCAGCATTTT.

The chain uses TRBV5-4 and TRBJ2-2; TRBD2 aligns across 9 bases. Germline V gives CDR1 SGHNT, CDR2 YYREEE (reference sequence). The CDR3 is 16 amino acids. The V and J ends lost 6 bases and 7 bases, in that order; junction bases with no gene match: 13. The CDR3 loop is CASTRAGGPPGGELFF. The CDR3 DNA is TGTGCCAGCACCAGAGCGGGAGGCCCTCCCGGCGGGGAGCTGTTTTTT.

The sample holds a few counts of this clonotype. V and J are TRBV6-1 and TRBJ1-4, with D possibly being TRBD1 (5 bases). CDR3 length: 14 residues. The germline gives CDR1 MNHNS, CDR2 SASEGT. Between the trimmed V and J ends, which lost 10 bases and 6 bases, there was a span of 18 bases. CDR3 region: CATGRQPGDEKLFF. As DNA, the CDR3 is TGTGCCACCGGGAGACAGCCGGGGGATGAAAAACTGTTTTTT.

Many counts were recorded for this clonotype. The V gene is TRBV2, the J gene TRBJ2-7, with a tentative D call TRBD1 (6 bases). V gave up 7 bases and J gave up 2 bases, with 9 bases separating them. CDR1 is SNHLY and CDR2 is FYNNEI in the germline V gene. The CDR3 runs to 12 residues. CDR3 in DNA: TGTGCCAGCAAAGGGGGAGCCTACGAGCAGTACTTC. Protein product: CASKGGAYEQYF.

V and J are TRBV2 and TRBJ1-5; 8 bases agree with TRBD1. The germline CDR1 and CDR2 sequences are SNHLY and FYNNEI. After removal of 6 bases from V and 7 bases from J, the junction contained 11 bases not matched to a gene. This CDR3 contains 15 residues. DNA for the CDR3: TGTGCCAGCAGGTATCGGGACAGGCGGGAGCAGCCCCAGCATTTT. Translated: CASRYRDRREQPQHF.

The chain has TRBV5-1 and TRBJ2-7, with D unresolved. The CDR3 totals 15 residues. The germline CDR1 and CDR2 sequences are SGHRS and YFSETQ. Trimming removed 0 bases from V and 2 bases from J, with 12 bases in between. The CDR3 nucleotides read TGCGCCAGCAGCTTGGGGACCGGGTCGACCTACGAGCAGTACTTC. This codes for CASSLGTGSTYEQYF.